The rows below give T cell receptor beta chains drawn from one sample of a study of identifying expanded T cells in peripheral blood. Clones were read by immunoSEQ multiplex PCR, and TCRdb kept only the in-frame ones, dropping some. The table lists about 130,000 clones, approximately 86% of them singletons. Sequencing was performed on blood. The receptors derive from a person between 18 and 70 years old in good health. Each CDR3 is given with its conserved first and last residue. D genes are given only for firm matches. Only some rows state a clone size, as once, few, many or a class for expanded clones.

V	D	J	size	DNA	CDR3
TRBV19	TRBD2	TRBJ2-5	NA	TGTGCCAGTAGCCCTAGACCGTTAGCGGGAGGGGCAAAGGCCCAGTACTTC	CASSPRPLAGGAKAQYF
TRBV15	TRBD2	TRBJ2-1	NA	TGTGCCACCAGCAGAGGGGGGGGAGGTAGTGGCAATGAGCAGTTCTTC	CATSRGGGGSGNEQFF
TRBV6-6	NA	TRBJ2-7	NA	TGTGCCAGCAGCGGGACGGCTGGGTCCTACGAGCAGTACTTC	CASSGTAGSYEQYF
TRBV7-9	TRBD2	TRBJ2-1	NA	TGTGCCAGCAGCAGTTTAGCGGGAGCATTCAATGAGCAGTTCTTC	CASSSLAGAFNEQFF
TRBV30	NA	TRBJ2-1	NA	TGTGCCTGGAGTGCCCTCGGGCTTAGCCCGCCGTTCTTC	CAWSALGLSPPFF
TRBV11-2	NA	TRBJ1-1	NA	TGTGCCAGCAGCCGAGGAGCTACTGAAGCTTTCTTT	CASSRGATEAFF
TRBV2	TRBD2	TRBJ2-1	NA	TGTGCCAGCAGTGAAACCCTAGCGGGAGGGCTCAATGAGCAGTTCTTC	CASSETLAGGLNEQFF
TRBV28	NA	TRBJ2-1	NA	TGTGCCAGCAGTTCCCGGGACGTGACCTACAATGAGCAGTTCTTC	CASSSRDVTYNEQFF
TRBV30	NA	TRBJ1-5	NA	TGTGCCTGGAGTGTACCCCCCCAGCCCCAGCATTTT	CAWSVPPQPQHF
TRBV7-2	NA	TRBJ1-1	once	TGTGCCAGCAGCTTATCGTCTACCACTTCAACTGAAGCTTTCTTT	CASSLSSTTSTEAFF
TRBV27	TRBD2	TRBJ2-1	NA	TGTGCCAGCAGTCCACGGTTAGGCTTGAGGCGGGAGGGCTCCTACAATGAGCAGTTCTTC	CASSPRLGLRREGSYNEQFF
TRBV27	NA	TRBJ1-2	NA	TGTGCCAGCAGTTTTCAAGGACCGCGATGGATGGGCTACACCTTC	CASSFQGPRWMGYTF
TRBV28	NA	TRBJ1-2	NA	TGTGCCAGCAGGGAGATAAACTATGGCTACACCTTC	CASREINYGYTF
TRBV7-2	NA	TRBJ2-2	NA	TGTGCCAGCAGCTTGGGAGAGCTGTTTTTT	CASSLGELFF
TRBV5-1	NA	TRBJ1-2	NA	TGCGCCAGCAGCTTGGAAGGGACTTACTATGGCTACACCTTC	CASSLEGTYYGYTF
TRBV30	NA	TRBJ1-5	NA	TGTGCCTGGAGTGTAGGGGGAAATCAGCCCCAGCATTTT	CAWSVGGNQPQHF
TRBV7-2	NA	TRBJ2-7	NA	TGTGCCAGCAGCTTAGCGGGGGGGACAAACTACGAGCAGTACTTC	CASSLAGGTNYEQYF
TRBV2	NA	TRBJ2-7	NA	TGTGCCAGCGGGGTCTACGAGCAGTACTTC	CASGVYEQYF
TRBV9	NA	TRBJ1-1	NA	TGTGCCAGCAGCCCCCGTGCGGATCTCTGGGACACTGAAGCTTTCTTT	CASSPRADLWDTEAFF
TRBV5-1	TRBD1	TRBJ1-2	NA	TGCGCCAGCAGCCCGGGACAGGGAGGGCCGTATGGCTACACCTTC	CASSPGQGGPYGYTF
TRBV7-9	TRBD2	TRBJ2-1	once	TGTGCCAGCAGCTCCGAGCGGGGGGGGTACAATGAGCAGTTCTTC	CASSSERGGYNEQFF
TRBV30	NA	TRBJ1-4	once	TGTGCCTGGAGTGTCAGATATGCAACTAATGAAAAACTGTTTTTT	CAWSVRYATNEKLFF
TRBV7-2	TRBD2	TRBJ2-5	NA	TGTGCCAGCAGCTCGCCGGGACTAGTGGAGACCCAGTACTTC	CASSSPGLVETQYF
TRBV6-5	TRBD1	TRBJ2-7	NA	TGTGCCAGCAGTAGACAGGGAGAGAACGAGCAGTACTTC	CASSRQGENEQYF
TRBV7-9	NA	TRBJ2-1	NA	TGTGCCAGCAGCCCACGGCTACGGGATGAGCAGTTCTTC	CASSPRLRDEQFF
TRBV6-5	TRBD2	TRBJ2-7	NA	TGTGCCAGCAGTTACTCGGCCCCTAGCGGGGGCCACGAGCAGTACTTC	CASSYSAPSGGHEQYF
TRBV5-1	NA	TRBJ2-2	once	TGCGCCAGCAGCTTAGAACAGAGGGCCGGGGAGCTGTTTTTT	CASSLEQRAGELFF
TRBV11-2	TRBD2	TRBJ2-1	NA	TGTGCCAGCAGTTCTTTGGGGACTAACAATGAGCAGTTCTTC	CASSSLGTNNEQFF
TRBV6-1	NA	TRBJ1-5	NA	TGTGCCAGCGTGTCAGGGGATTCGGGCAATCAGCCCCAGCATTTT	CASVSGDSGNQPQHF
TRBV27	NA	TRBJ1-2	NA	TGTGCCAGCAGTTTAACGAGATACTATGGCTACACCTTC	CASSLTRYYGYTF
TRBV25-1	NA	TRBJ1-5	NA	TGTGCCAGCAGACCAGACGGTAATCAGCCCCAGCATTTT	CASRPDGNQPQHF
TRBV9	TRBD2	TRBJ2-3	once	TGTGCCAGCAGCGTAGAAGCGGGAGAGCTAGATACGCAGTATTTT	CASSVEAGELDTQYF
TRBV6-1	NA	TRBJ1-5	few	TGTGCCAGCAGTCGGGACGGTTATAGCAATCAGCCCCAGCATTTT	CASSRDGYSNQPQHF
TRBV18	TRBD2	TRBJ2-3	NA	TGTGCCAGTGTGACTAGCCGTAGCACAGATACGCAGTATTTT	CASVTSRSTDTQYF
TRBV9	NA	TRBJ1-1	once	TGTGCCAGCAGCAACGAGGGGTTCGGCACTGAAGCTTTCTTT	CASSNEGFGTEAFF
TRBV5-1	TRBD1	TRBJ2-5	NA	TGCGCCAGCAGCTTGGTTGGGGGACAGACAACAGAGACCCAGTACTTC	CASSLVGGQTTETQYF
TRBV28	NA	TRBJ1-1	few	TGTGCCAGCAGCCGACTCATCTCGAACACTGAAGCTTTCTTT	CASSRLISNTEAFF
TRBV5-4	TRBD1	TRBJ1-5	NA	TGTGCCAGCAGTCCCGGGACAGGGGGCAATCAGCCCCAACATTTT	CASSPGTGGNQPQHF
TRBV5-1	NA	TRBJ1-6	medium-sized	TGCGCCAGCAGCCCTGACACCCGGGTGGAATCACCCCTCCACTTT	CASSPDTRVESPLHF
TRBV19	NA	TRBJ1-1	NA	TGTGCCAGTAGTACCACCAGGACGGGGTACACTGAAGCTTTCTTT	CASSTTRTGYTEAFF
TRBV6-5	NA	TRBJ2-1	NA	TGTGCCAGCAGTATTTGGGGGGTGAGAGGCAATGAGCAGTTCTTC	CASSIWGVRGNEQFF
TRBV29-1	NA	TRBJ1-1	NA	TGCAGCGTTGAACGGCAGAACACTGAAGCTTTCTTT	CSVERQNTEAFF
TRBV6-5	NA	TRBJ1-5	NA	TGTGCCAGCAGTACACGTCGGGACGGTCAGCCCCAGCATTTT	CASSTRRDGQPQHF
TRBV27	TRBD2	TRBJ2-7	NA	TGTGCCAGCAGACAGTCGGCGGGCGGGAGCTACGAGCAGTACTTC	CASRQSAGGSYEQYF
TRBV11-3	NA	TRBJ1-6	NA	TGTGCCAGCAGCTTAGAGGGTAATTCACCCCTCCACTTT	CASSLEGNSPLHF
TRBV29-1	NA	TRBJ2-7	NA	TGCAGCGTTGACCGGGACGGTGGACGGTACGAGCAGTACTTC	CSVDRDGGRYEQYF
TRBV6-5	NA	TRBJ1-3	few	TGTGCCAGCAGCGAGTCCGGAAACACCATATATTTT	CASSESGNTIYF
TRBV10-2	NA	TRBJ2-2	NA	TGCGCCAGCAGTGATGGGGGAAGTGGGACCGGGGAGCTGTTTTTT	CASSDGGSGTGELFF
TRBV5-1	NA	TRBJ2-1	NA	TGCGCCAGCAGGTTGTTCGGGGGCGGGGAGCAGTTCTTC	CASRLFGGGEQFF
TRBV19	NA	TRBJ1-1	NA	TGTGCCAGTAGTCCGGGGTTGAACACTGAAGCTTTCTTT	CASSPGLNTEAFF
TRBV6-5	TRBD1	TRBJ2-7	NA	TGTGCCAGCAGGGACAGGTGGGGTTACGAGCAGTACTTC	CASRDRWGYEQYF
TRBV5-1	TRBD2	TRBJ2-1	NA	TGCGCCAGCAGCAGCCGACTAGCGGGAGAGACCTACAATGAGCAGTTCTTC	CASSSRLAGETYNEQFF
TRBV9	TRBD1	TRBJ1-2	NA	TGTGCCAGCAGCGAGGAACAGGGGGCAGAGTACTATGGCTACACCTTC	CASSEEQGAEYYGYTF
TRBV7-9	NA	TRBJ2-2	NA	TGTGCCAGCAGCCCAACTGGCGGAGACCTCACCGGGGAGCTGTTTTTT	CASSPTGGDLTGELFF
TRBV6-6	TRBD1	TRBJ1-2	NA	TGTGCCAGCAGGGACCGGGACAGGGATGGCGGCTACACCTTC	CASRDRDRDGGYTF
TRBV28	NA	TRBJ1-3	once	TGTGCCAGCAACTCTGGAAACACCATATATTTT	CASNSGNTIYF
TRBV7-2	TRBD1	TRBJ2-5	once	TGTGCCAGCAGCCCCCGTTACAGGGGGCAAGAGACCCAGTACTTC	CASSPRYRGQETQYF
TRBV7-9	TRBD1	TRBJ2-7	NA	TGTGCCAGCACTAGGGGGACAGGGTACTCCTACGAGCAGTACTTC	CASTRGTGYSYEQYF
TRBV5-1	NA	TRBJ1-2	once	TGCGCCAGCAGCTTGGCGGGGTCTGTGGATGGCTACACCTTC	CASSLAGSVDGYTF